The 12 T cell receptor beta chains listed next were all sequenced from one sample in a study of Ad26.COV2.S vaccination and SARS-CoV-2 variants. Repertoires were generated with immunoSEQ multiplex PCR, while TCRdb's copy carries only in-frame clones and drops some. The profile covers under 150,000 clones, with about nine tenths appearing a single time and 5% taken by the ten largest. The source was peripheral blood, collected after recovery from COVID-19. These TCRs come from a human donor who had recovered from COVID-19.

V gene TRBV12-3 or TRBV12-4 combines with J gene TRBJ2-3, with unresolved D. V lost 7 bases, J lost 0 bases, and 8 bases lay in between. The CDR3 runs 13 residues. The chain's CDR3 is CASTTHSTDTQYF. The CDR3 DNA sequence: TGTGCCAGCACGACGCACAGCACAGATACGCAGTATTTT.

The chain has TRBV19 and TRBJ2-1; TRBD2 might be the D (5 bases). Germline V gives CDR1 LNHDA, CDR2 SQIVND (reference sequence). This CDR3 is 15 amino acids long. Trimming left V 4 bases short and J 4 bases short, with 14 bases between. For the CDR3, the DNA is TGTGCCAGTAGTACCGGACGCGGGCTTTACAATGAGCAGTTCTTC. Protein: CASSTGRGLYNEQFF.

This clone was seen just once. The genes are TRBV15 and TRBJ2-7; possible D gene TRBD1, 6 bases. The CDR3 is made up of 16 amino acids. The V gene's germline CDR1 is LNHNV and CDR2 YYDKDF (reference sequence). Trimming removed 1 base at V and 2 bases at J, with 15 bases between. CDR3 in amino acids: CATSRVRTGSAYEQYF. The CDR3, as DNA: TGTGCCACCAGCAGAGTACGTACAGGGTCGGCCTACGAGCAGTACTTC.

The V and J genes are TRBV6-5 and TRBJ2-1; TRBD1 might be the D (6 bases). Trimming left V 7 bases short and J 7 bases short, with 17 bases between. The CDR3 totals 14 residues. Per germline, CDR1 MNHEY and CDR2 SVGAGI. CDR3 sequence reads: CASKKPQGTNEQFF. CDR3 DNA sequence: TGTGCCAGCAAAAAACCACAGGGAACAAATGAGCAGTTCTTC.

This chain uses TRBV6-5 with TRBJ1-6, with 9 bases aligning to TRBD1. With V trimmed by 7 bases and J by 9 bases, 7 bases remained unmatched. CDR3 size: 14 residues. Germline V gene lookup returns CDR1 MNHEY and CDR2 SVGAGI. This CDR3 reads CASTPPGQGSPLHF. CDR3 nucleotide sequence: TGTGCCAGCACTCCCCCGGGACAGGGTTCACCCCTCCACTTT.

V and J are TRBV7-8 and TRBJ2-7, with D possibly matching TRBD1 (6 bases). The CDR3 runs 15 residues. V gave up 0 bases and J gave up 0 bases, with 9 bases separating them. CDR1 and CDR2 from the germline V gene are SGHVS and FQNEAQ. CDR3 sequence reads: CASSLAGTSSYEQYF. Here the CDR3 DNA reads TGTGCCAGCAGCTTAGCGGGGACAAGCTCCTACGAGCAGTACTTC.

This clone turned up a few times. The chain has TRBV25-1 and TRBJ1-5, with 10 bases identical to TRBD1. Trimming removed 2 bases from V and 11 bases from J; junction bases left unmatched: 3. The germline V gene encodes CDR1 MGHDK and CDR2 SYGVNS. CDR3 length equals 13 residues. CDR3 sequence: CASSERDRGTQHF. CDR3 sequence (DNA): TGTGCCAGCAGTGAAAGGGACAGGGGAACCCAGCATTTT.

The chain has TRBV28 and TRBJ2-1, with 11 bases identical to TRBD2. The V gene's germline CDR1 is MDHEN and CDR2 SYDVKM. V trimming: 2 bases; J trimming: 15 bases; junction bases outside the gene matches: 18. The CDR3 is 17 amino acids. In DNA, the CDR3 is TGTGCCAGCAGTTTAACAGTGAATCGGGGACTAGCGGATAAGGGGTTCTTC. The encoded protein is CASSLTVNRGLADKGFF.

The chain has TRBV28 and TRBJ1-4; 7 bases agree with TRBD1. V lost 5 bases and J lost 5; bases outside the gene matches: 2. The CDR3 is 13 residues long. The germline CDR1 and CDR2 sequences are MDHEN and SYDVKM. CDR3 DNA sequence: TGTGCCAGCAGTACAGGGGCCAATGAAAAACTGTTTTTT. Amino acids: CASSTGANEKLFF.

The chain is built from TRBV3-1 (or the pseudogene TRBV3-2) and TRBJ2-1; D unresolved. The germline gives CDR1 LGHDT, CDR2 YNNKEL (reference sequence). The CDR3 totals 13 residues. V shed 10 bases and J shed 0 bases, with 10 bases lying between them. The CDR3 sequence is CATRASSYNEQFF. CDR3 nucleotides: TGTGCCACCCGGGCGAGCTCCTACAATGAGCAGTTCTTC.

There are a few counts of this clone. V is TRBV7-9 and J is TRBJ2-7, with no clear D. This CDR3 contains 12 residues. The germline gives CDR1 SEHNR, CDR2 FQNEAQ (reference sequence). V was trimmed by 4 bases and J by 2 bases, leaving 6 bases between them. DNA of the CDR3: TGTGCCAGCAGCTACAGTACCTACGAGCAGTACTTC. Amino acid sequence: CASSYSTYEQYF.

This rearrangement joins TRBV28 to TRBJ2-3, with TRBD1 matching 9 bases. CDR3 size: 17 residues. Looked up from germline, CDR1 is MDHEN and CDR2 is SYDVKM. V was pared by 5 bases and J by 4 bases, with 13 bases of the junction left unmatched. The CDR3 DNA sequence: TGTGCCAGCAGTCTCGAGGGACAGGGAGTCGTCGCAGATACGCAGTATTTT. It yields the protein CASSLEGQGVVADTQYF.